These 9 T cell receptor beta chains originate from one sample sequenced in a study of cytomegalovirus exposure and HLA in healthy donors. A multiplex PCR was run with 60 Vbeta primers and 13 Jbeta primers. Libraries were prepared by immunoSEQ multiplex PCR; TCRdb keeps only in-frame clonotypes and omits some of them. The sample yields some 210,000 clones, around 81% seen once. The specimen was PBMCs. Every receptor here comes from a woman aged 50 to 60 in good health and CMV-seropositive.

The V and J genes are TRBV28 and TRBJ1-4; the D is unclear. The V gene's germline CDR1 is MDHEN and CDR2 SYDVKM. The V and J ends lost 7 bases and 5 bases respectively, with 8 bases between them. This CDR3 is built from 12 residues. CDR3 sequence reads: CASTLGNEKLFF. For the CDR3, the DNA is TGTGCCAGCACCCTCGGGAATGAAAAACTGTTTTTT.

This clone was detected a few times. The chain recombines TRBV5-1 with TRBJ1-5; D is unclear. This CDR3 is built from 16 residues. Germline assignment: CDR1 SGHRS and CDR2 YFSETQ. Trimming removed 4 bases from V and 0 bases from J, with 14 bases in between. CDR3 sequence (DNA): TGCGCCAGCAGCCCAGCAGGATCCTTTAGCAATCAGCCCCAGCATTTT. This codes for CASSPAGSFSNQPQHF.

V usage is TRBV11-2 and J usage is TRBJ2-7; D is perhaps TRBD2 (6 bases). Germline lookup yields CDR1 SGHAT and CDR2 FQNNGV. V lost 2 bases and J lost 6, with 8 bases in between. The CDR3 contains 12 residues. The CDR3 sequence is CASSLRRVEQYF. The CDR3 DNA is TGTGCCAGCAGCTTAAGGAGGGTCGAGCAGTACTTC. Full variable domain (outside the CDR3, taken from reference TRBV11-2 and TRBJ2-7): EAGVAQSPRYKIIEKRQSVAFWCNPISGHATLYWYQQILGQGPKLLIQFQNNGVVDDSQLPKDRFSAERLKGVDSTLKIQPAKLEDSAVYLCASSLRRVEQYFGPGTRLTVT.

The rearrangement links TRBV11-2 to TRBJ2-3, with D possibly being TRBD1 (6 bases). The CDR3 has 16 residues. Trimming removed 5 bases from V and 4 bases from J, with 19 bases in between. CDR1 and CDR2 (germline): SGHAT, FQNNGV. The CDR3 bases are TGTGCCAGCAGCCGAGGGGGTGGGGGCAGTGCAGATACGCAGTATTTT. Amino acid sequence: CASSRGGGGSADTQYF.

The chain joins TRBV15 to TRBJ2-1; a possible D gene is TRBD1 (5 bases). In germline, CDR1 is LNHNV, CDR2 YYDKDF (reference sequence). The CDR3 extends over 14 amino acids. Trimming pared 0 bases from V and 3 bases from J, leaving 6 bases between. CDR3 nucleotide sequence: TGTGCCACCAGCAGAGAGACAGACTACAATGAGCAGTTCTTC. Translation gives CATSRETDYNEQFF.

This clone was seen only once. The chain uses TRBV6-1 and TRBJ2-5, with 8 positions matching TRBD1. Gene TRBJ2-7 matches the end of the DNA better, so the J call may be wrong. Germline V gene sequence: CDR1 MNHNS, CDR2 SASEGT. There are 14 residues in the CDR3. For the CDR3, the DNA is TGTGCCAGCAGTGAAGCAGGACAGGGTTACGAGCAGTACTTC. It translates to CASSEAGQGYEQYF.

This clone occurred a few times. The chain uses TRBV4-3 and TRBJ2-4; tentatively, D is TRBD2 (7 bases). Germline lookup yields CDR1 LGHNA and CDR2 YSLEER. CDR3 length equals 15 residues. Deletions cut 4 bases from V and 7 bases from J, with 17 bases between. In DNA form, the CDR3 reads TGCGCCAGCAGCCCGGGGGGCCCGACGGATAACATTCAGTACTTC. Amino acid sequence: CASSPGGPTDNIQYF.

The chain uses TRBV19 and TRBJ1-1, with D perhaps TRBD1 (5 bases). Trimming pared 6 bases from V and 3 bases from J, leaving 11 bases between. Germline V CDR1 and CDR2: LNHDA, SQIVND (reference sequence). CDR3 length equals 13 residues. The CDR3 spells CASSTGGYTEAFF. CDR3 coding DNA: TGTGCCAGTAGCACGGGGGGATACACTGAAGCTTTCTTT.

The CDR3 spells CASSYSRGGEQYF. The CDR3 nucleotides read TGTGCCAGCAGTTACTCGAGGGGGGGCGAGCAGTACTTC. The V and J genes are TRBV6-6 and TRBJ2-7, with TRBD2 as a possible D gene (7 bases). Per germline, CDR1 MNHNY and CDR2 SVGAGI (reference sequence). V shed 0 bases and J shed 6 bases, with 9 bases lying between them. The CDR3 is 13 residues long.